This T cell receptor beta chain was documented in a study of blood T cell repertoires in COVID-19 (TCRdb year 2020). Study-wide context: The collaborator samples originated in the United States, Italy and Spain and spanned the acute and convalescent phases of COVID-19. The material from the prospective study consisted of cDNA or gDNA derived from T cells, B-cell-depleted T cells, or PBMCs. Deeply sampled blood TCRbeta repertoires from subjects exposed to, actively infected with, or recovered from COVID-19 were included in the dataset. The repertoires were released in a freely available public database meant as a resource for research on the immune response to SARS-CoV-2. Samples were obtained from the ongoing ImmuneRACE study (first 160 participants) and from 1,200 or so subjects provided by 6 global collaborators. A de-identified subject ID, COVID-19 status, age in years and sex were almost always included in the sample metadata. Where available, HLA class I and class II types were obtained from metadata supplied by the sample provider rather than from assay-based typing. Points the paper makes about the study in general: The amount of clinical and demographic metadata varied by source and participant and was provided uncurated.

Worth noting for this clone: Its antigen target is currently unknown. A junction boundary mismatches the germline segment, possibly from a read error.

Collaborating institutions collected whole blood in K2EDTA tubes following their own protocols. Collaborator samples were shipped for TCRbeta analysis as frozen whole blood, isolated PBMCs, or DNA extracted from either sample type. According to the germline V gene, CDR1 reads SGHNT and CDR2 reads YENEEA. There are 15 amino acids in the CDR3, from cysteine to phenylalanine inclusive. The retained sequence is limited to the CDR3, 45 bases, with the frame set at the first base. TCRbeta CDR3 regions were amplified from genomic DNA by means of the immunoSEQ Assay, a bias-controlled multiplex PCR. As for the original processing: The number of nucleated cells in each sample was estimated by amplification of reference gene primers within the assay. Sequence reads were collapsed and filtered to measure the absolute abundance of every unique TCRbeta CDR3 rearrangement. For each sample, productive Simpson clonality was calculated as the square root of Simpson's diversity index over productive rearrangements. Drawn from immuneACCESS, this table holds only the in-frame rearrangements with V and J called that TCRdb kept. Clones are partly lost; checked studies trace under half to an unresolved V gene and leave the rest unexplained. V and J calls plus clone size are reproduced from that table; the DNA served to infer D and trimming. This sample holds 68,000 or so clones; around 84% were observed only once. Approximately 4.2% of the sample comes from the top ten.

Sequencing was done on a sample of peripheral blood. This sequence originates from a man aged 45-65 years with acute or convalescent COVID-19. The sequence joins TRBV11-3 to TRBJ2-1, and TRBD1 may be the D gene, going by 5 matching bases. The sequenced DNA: TGTGCCAGCGGCTTTACAGGCTCCCCCTACAATGAGCAGTTCTTC. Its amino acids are CASGFTGSPYNEQFF.